The rows below give T cell receptor beta chains drawn from one sample of a study of cytomegalovirus exposure and HLA in healthy donors. Method: immunoSEQ multiplex PCR; TCRdb's copy keeps in-frame clones and lacks some. The table has about 140,000 clones, more than 75% seen once. The sample was PBMCs. The receptors come from a man aged 18-30 years in good health and CMV-seropositive. The CDR3 runs from the conserved cysteine through the conserved F or W. D genes are given only for firm matches. Size is stated for part of the rows, as once, few or many counts, or as a class when the clone is expanded.

abundance: -
d_gene: TRBD2
v_gene: TRBV27
len: 14
j_gene: TRBJ2-7
CDR3nt: TGTGCCAGCGGGTTAGCGGGAGTCTCCTACGAGCAGTACTTC
CDR3aa: CASGLAGVSYEQYF

abundance: -
d_gene: -
v_gene: TRBV28
len: 12
j_gene: TRBJ1-2
CDR3nt: TGTGCCAGCAGTTATTCAGGGGCAGGCTACACCTTC
CDR3aa: CASSYSGAGYTF

abundance: -
d_gene: -
v_gene: TRBV30
len: 11
j_gene: TRBJ2-7
CDR3nt: TGTGCCTGGATGGGAGAAAGGGAGCAGTACTTC
CDR3aa: CAWMGEREQYF

abundance: -
d_gene: TRBD2
v_gene: TRBV5-1
len: 15
j_gene: TRBJ2-7
CDR3nt: TGCGCCAGCAGCTTGGGACTAGCGGTGGGCTACGAGCAGTACTTC
CDR3aa: CASSLGLAVGYEQYF

abundance: -
d_gene: TRBD2
v_gene: TRBV14
len: 17
j_gene: TRBJ2-7
CDR3nt: TGTGCCAGCAGCCAAGATAAATTACGGCTAGCGGACTACGAGCAGTACTTC
CDR3aa: CASSQDKLRLADYEQYF

abundance: -
d_gene: -
v_gene: TRBV6-6
len: 14
j_gene: TRBJ1-5
CDR3nt: TGTGCCAGCAGTTCCGCCGGCGGGAATCAGCCCCAGCATTTT
CDR3aa: CASSSAGGNQPQHF

abundance: once
d_gene: -
v_gene: TRBV11-2
len: 14
j_gene: TRBJ1-1
CDR3nt: TGTGCCAGCAGCTTAGGAGGGTCGAACACTGAAGCTTTCTTT
CDR3aa: CASSLGGSNTEAFF

abundance: -
d_gene: -
v_gene: TRBV18
len: 15
j_gene: TRBJ2-7
CDR3nt: TGTGCCAGCTCACCCGGGGGAGGTAACTCCTACGAGCAGTACTTC
CDR3aa: CASSPGGGNSYEQYF

abundance: -
d_gene: TRBD1
v_gene: TRBV11-1
len: 14
j_gene: TRBJ1-1
CDR3nt: TGTGCCAGCAACAACGTACAGGGGAGGACTGAAGCTTTCTTT
CDR3aa: CASNNVQGRTEAFF

abundance: -
d_gene: TRBD1
v_gene: TRBV5-4
len: 18
j_gene: TRBJ2-6
CDR3nt: TGTGCCAGCAGCTCGGAGATGATAGGGGGCTTGGGGGCCAACGTCCTGACTTTC
CDR3aa: CASSSEMIGGLGANVLTF

abundance: -
d_gene: -
v_gene: TRBV5-1
len: 15
j_gene: TRBJ1-4
CDR3nt: TGCGCCAGCAGCTTGTCGGACACAACTAATGAAAAACTGTTTTTT
CDR3aa: CASSLSDTTNEKLFF

abundance: -
d_gene: -
v_gene: TRBV6-1
len: 15
j_gene: TRBJ2-1
CDR3nt: TGTGCCAGCATATCGCTTCGAGCTACCACCTATGAGCAGTTCTTC
CDR3aa: CASISLRATTYEQFF

abundance: -
d_gene: -
v_gene: TRBV28
len: 14
j_gene: TRBJ1-2
CDR3nt: TGTGCCAGCGCTTTGCAGGGTTTGTTTGGCGGCTACACCTTC
CDR3aa: CASALQGLFGGYTF

abundance: few
d_gene: TRBD1
v_gene: TRBV25-1
len: 15
j_gene: TRBJ1-3
CDR3nt: TGTGCCACAACATACCGGGACAGCTCTGGAAACACCATATATTTT
CDR3aa: CATTYRDSSGNTIYF

abundance: -
d_gene: -
v_gene: TRBV28
len: 17
j_gene: TRBJ1-1
CDR3nt: TGTGCCAGCATTCCCTACGGCGCGGGCAGACTTAACACTGAAGCTTTCTTT
CDR3aa: CASIPYGAGRLNTEAFF

abundance: -
d_gene: -
v_gene: TRBV6-5
len: 15
j_gene: TRBJ2-1
CDR3nt: TGTGCCAGCAGTTACGGGCAAGGCTCCTACAATGAGCAGTTCTTC
CDR3aa: CASSYGQGSYNEQFF

abundance: once
d_gene: -
v_gene: TRBV29-1
len: 11
j_gene: TRBJ1-2
CDR3nt: TGCAGCTCGAGGTCGACTTATGGCTACACCTTC
CDR3aa: CSSRSTYGYTF

abundance: -
d_gene: TRBD2
v_gene: TRBV28
len: 15
j_gene: TRBJ2-1
CDR3nt: TGTGCCAGCAGCACCGGGACTATCACCTACAATGAGCAGTTCTTC
CDR3aa: CASSTGTITYNEQFF

abundance: -
d_gene: TRBD1
v_gene: TRBV30
len: 15
j_gene: TRBJ2-2
CDR3nt: TGTGCCTGGACCGTCGACAGGGGGCTCACCGGGGAGCTGTTTTTT
CDR3aa: CAWTVDRGLTGELFF

abundance: once
d_gene: TRBD1
v_gene: TRBV28
len: 12
j_gene: TRBJ1-1
CDR3nt: TGTGCCAGCATTACAGGGGGCACTGAAGCTTTCTTT
CDR3aa: CASITGGTEAFF

abundance: -
d_gene: -
v_gene: TRBV6-1
len: 14
j_gene: TRBJ1-4
CDR3nt: TGTGCCAGCAGGGCAGTTGCAACTAATGAAAAACTGTTTTTT
CDR3aa: CASRAVATNEKLFF

abundance: -
d_gene: -
v_gene: TRBV27
len: 16
j_gene: TRBJ2-3
CDR3nt: TGTGCCAGCAGTTTACACGAAGGCGGGTCCACAGATACGCAGTATTTT
CDR3aa: CASSLHEGGSTDTQYF

abundance: -
d_gene: -
v_gene: TRBV29-1
len: 11
j_gene: TRBJ2-7
CDR3nt: TGCAGCGTTGGACTACGAGGCGAGCAGTACTTC
CDR3aa: CSVGLRGEQYF

abundance: -
d_gene: -
v_gene: TRBV18
len: 12
j_gene: TRBJ1-1
CDR3nt: TGTGCCAGCTCACCTCAGGGAACTGAAGCTTTCTTT
CDR3aa: CASSPQGTEAFF

abundance: -
d_gene: TRBD1
v_gene: TRBV28
len: 14
j_gene: TRBJ1-1
CDR3nt: TGTGCCAGCAGTGACAGGGGACGGCTTCCTGAAGCTTTCTTT
CDR3aa: CASSDRGRLPEAFF

abundance: -
d_gene: -
v_gene: TRBV10-3
len: 12
j_gene: TRBJ2-2
CDR3nt: TGTGCCATCAGTAGCGGTCCCGGGGAGCTGTTTTTT
CDR3aa: CAISSGPGELFF

abundance: -
d_gene: -
v_gene: TRBV30
len: 13
j_gene: TRBJ1-2
CDR3nt: TGTGCCTGGTACCCCGGACAGCTCGGGGGCTACACCTTC
CDR3aa: CAWYPGQLGGYTF

abundance: -
d_gene: TRBD1
v_gene: TRBV4-1
len: 15
j_gene: TRBJ2-5
CDR3nt: TGCGCCAGCAGCCATATTGGGACAGGGCAAGAGACCCAGTACTTC
CDR3aa: CASSHIGTGQETQYF

abundance: -
d_gene: -
v_gene: TRBV19
len: 11
j_gene: TRBJ1-1
CDR3nt: TGTGCCAGTGTACAGAACACTGAAGCTTTCTTT
CDR3aa: CASVQNTEAFF

abundance: -
d_gene: -
v_gene: TRBV28
len: 12
j_gene: TRBJ1-1
CDR3nt: TGTGCCAGCAGCCTCTTGAACACTGAAGCTTTCTTT
CDR3aa: CASSLLNTEAFF

abundance: -
d_gene: -
v_gene: TRBV29-1
len: 14
j_gene: TRBJ1-4
CDR3nt: TGCAGCGCCACGTCTGATGAGGCGGGGGAAAAACTGTTTTTT
CDR3aa: CSATSDEAGEKLFF

abundance: few
d_gene: TRBD1
v_gene: TRBV19
len: 14
j_gene: TRBJ1-1
CDR3nt: TGTGCCAGTAGTGTGTCGACAGGGGCAGCTGAAGCTTTCTTT
CDR3aa: CASSVSTGAAEAFF

abundance: -
d_gene: TRBD1
v_gene: TRBV6-5
len: 15
j_gene: TRBJ2-1
CDR3nt: TGTGCCAGCAGTTACTCGGGGACAGGGACCAATGAGCAGTTCTTC
CDR3aa: CASSYSGTGTNEQFF

abundance: -
d_gene: -
v_gene: TRBV4-1
len: 15
j_gene: TRBJ2-7
CDR3nt: TGCGCCAGCAGCCAAGAACCCGACATCTCCTACGAGCAGTACTTC
CDR3aa: CASSQEPDISYEQYF

abundance: -
d_gene: TRBD1
v_gene: TRBV19
len: 15
j_gene: TRBJ2-7
CDR3nt: TGTGCCAGTAGTATCGGGACAGGGGCGATCTACGAGCAGTACTTC
CDR3aa: CASSIGTGAIYEQYF

abundance: -
d_gene: TRBD2
v_gene: TRBV7-9
len: 19
j_gene: TRBJ2-3
CDR3nt: TGTGCCAGCAGCTTAGTAGGTCGAGGACTAGCGGGGAGCGGAGATACGCAGTATTTT
CDR3aa: CASSLVGRGLAGSGDTQYF

abundance: -
d_gene: TRBD1
v_gene: TRBV19
len: 17
j_gene: TRBJ2-7
CDR3nt: TGTGCCAGTAGTAGAACGCGGGACAGGGGGGGATACTACGAGCAGTACTTC
CDR3aa: CASSRTRDRGGYYEQYF

abundance: few
d_gene: -
v_gene: TRBV7-6
len: 18
j_gene: TRBJ1-5
CDR3nt: TGTGCCAGCAGCTTAGGGGCGAGAGGGTCTTCTAGCAATCAGCCCCAGCATTTT
CDR3aa: CASSLGARGSSSNQPQHF

abundance: -
d_gene: -
v_gene: TRBV9
len: 14
j_gene: TRBJ1-5
CDR3nt: TGTGCCAGCAGCGTAGAGGGAGGCAATCAGCCCCAGCATTTT
CDR3aa: CASSVEGGNQPQHF

abundance: -
d_gene: -
v_gene: TRBV28
len: 13
j_gene: TRBJ1-2
CDR3nt: TGTGCCAGCAGTTCAAGACAGATCCATGGCTACACCTTC
CDR3aa: CASSSRQIHGYTF

abundance: few
d_gene: -
v_gene: TRBV28
len: 15
j_gene: TRBJ1-4
CDR3nt: TGTGCCAGTCAGTTTCTCGGGGGTGCTAATGAAAAACTGTTTTTT
CDR3aa: CASQFLGGANEKLFF

abundance: -
d_gene: -
v_gene: TRBV4-2
len: 15
j_gene: TRBJ2-1
CDR3nt: TGTGCCAGCAGCCAAGATCCTGGGACTTACAATGAGCAGTTCTTC
CDR3aa: CASSQDPGTYNEQFF

abundance: -
d_gene: -
v_gene: TRBV6-5
len: 12
j_gene: TRBJ1-2
CDR3nt: TGTGCCAGCAGTTACTCCGGGGGAGGCTACACCTTC
CDR3aa: CASSYSGGGYTF

abundance: -
d_gene: TRBD1
v_gene: TRBV5-1
len: 18
j_gene: TRBJ1-2
CDR3nt: TGCGCCAGCAGCTTGTTGTCAGGGGGCCTGCGGGATAACTATGGCTACACCTTC
CDR3aa: CASSLLSGGLRDNYGYTF